The 27 T cell receptor beta chains in this list originate from one sample, sequenced in a study of T cell clones after liver transplantation. TCRdb's copy holds only in-frame clones and misses some; the assay was immunoSEQ multiplex PCR. The data show around 80,000 clones, about 82% seen once. This sample comprised CD4+ T cells from blood, obtained 45 to 46 months after liver transplant. The receptors were sampled from a human patient who received a liver transplant. Certain T cells may be donor cells from the graft.

J is TRBJ2-1 and V is TRBV2; TRBD2 matches at 12 bases. CDR1 is SNHLY, CDR2 FYNNEI, per germline. The CDR3 sequence is 14 residues long. V trimming: 3 bases; J trimming: 10 bases; junction bases outside the gene matches: 4. The DNA for the CDR3 is TGTGCCAGCAGTGAGTCTAGCGGGAGGGGGGAGCAGTTCTTC. The encoded protein is CASSESSGRGEQFF.

CDR3 loop: CASSPPGVRTDTQYF. In DNA form, the CDR3 reads TGTGCCAGCTCACCACCAGGGGTGAGAACAGATACGCAGTATTTT. This chain joins TRBV18 and TRBJ2-3; possible D gene TRBD1, 5 bases. The CDR3 covers 15 residues. Trimming took off 0 bases at V and 3 bases at J, with 10 bases between the two ends. CDR1 KGHSH and CDR2 LQKENI come from the germline V gene.

The V call is TRBV27, the J call TRBJ2-5, with D hard to call. CDR3 length equals 14 residues. Germline V gene data show CDR1 as MNHEY and CDR2 as SMNVEV (reference sequence). Trimming took off 3 bases at V and 6 bases at J, with 14 bases between the two ends. CDR3 in amino acids: CASSFAGVPKTQYF. The DNA for the CDR3 is TGTGCCAGCAGTTTTGCTGGGGTCCCCAAGACCCAGTACTTC.

This clone appeared a few times. The chain carries TRBV2 and TRBJ1-5; 7 bases map to TRBD1. Germline V CDR1 and CDR2: SNHLY, FYNNEI. With 10 bases clipped from V and 2 bases from J, the junction kept 2 bases outside the gene matches. The CDR3 consists of 12 residues. CDR3 in amino acids: CATGQGNQPQHF. Here the CDR3 DNA reads TGTGCCACCGGACAGGGCAATCAGCCCCAGCATTTT.

The chain combines TRBV6-1 with TRBJ2-3; D is unresolved. Germline CDR1 MNHNS, CDR2 SASEGT. The CDR3 covers 14 residues. Deletions cut 6 bases from V and 2 bases from J, with 12 bases between. CDR3: CASSAIVNTDTQYF. The CDR3, as DNA: TGTGCCAGCAGCGCGATCGTGAACACAGATACGCAGTATTTT.

The chain links TRBV5-1 to TRBJ1-2, with 8 bases that match TRBD1. CDR1 SGHRS and CDR2 YFSETQ come from the germline V gene. J gave up 4 bases and V 1 base, and 9 bases lay outside the gene matches. The CDR3 runs to 16 residues. The DNA for the CDR3 is TGCGCCAGCAGCTTGACAGGGGGATTGCAGAGCTATGGCTACACCTTC. This codes for CASSLTGGLQSYGYTF. Drawing the rest from reference TRBV5-1 and TRBJ1-2, the complete variable domain is KAGVTQTPRYLIKTRGQQVTLSCSPISGHRSVSWYQQTPGQGLQFLFEYFSETQRNKGNFPGRFSGRQFSNSRSEMNVSTLELGDSALYLCASSLTGGLQSYGYTFGSGTRLTVV.

CDR3 loop: CASSLVSGIGLPTGELFF. In nucleotides, the CDR3 is TGTGCCAGCAGCTTAGTGTCGGGGATTGGACTGCCAACCGGGGAGCTGTTTTTT. The rearrangement joins TRBV7-9 to TRBJ2-2, with D possibly being TRBD2 (5 bases). The V gene's germline CDR1 is SEHNR and CDR2 FQNEAQ (reference sequence). Trimming cost V 1 base and J 5 bases, with 20 bases left between them. The CDR3 consists of 18 residues.

This clone came up a few times. This rearrangement joins TRBV18 to TRBJ2-2, with a possible D match to TRBD1 (6 bases). This CDR3 contains 14 residues. The V end lost 3 bases, the J end lost 4 bases, and 9 bases lay between the germline ends. CDR1 KGHSH and CDR2 LQKENI come from the germline V gene. The CDR3 bases are TGTGCCAGCTCACCGGACAGCATCACCGGGGAGCTGTTTTTT. It specifies CASSPDSITGELFF.

V and J are TRBV11-1 and TRBJ2-1, with no clear D. The germline V gene encodes CDR1 SGHAT and CDR2 FQDESV (reference sequence). The CDR3 totals 16 residues. V was trimmed by 5 bases and J by 6 bases, leaving 20 bases between them. CDR3 amino acids: CASSTRTGRAFNEQFF. The DNA of the CDR3 is TGTGCCAGCAGCACGCGGACGGGTAGGGCTTTCAATGAGCAGTTCTTC.

The V and J genes are TRBV5-1 and TRBJ2-1; perhaps TRBD1 as D (6 bases). The CDR3 contains 16 residues. CDR1 is SGHRS and CDR2 is YFSETQ in the germline V gene. The V end lost 2 bases, the J end lost 4 bases, and 16 bases lay between the germline ends. DNA for the CDR3: TGCGCCAGCAGCTTTTCACAGGGTACGCCTTACAATGAGCAGTTCTTC. Its translation is CASSFSQGTPYNEQFF.

The chain uses TRBV5-1 and TRBJ2-2, with TRBD2 matching over 14 bases. CDR3 length equals 16 residues. Trimming removed 4 bases from V and 7 bases from J; junction bases left unmatched: 6. Germline assignment: CDR1 SGHRS and CDR2 YFSETQ. This chain's CDR3 is CASSLGLAGAGGELFF. CDR3 nucleotide sequence: TGCGCCAGCAGCCTGGGACTAGCGGGAGCAGGCGGGGAGCTGTTTTTT.

The rearrangement joins TRBV4-1 to TRBJ1-2; the D is unclear. CDR3 size: 14 residues. V lost 4 bases, J lost 0 bases, and 9 bases lay in between. Germline V gene data show CDR1 as MGHRA and CDR2 as YSYEKL. CDR3 coding DNA: TGCGCCAGCAGCCCCCTGGACCCTAACTATGGCTACACCTTC. It is translated as CASSPLDPNYGYTF.

For this clone: The sample carries other DNA sequences with the same CDR3. The chain has TRBV29-1 and TRBJ1-5, with 7 bases matching TRBD1. CDR1 and CDR2 (germline): SQVTM, ANQGSEA. V shed 4 bases, J shed 2 bases, and the junction held 2 bases outside the gene matches. CDR3 length: 13 amino acids. CDR3 amino acids: CSVVDRGNQPQHF. The CDR3 DNA sequence: TGCAGCGTTGTAGACAGGGGCAATCAGCCCCAGCATTTT.

This chain connects TRBV10-2 to TRBJ2-1; D might be TRBD2 (5 bases). The CDR3 is made up of 14 amino acids. Germline V lookup: CDR1 WSHSY, CDR2 SAAADI. Trimming stripped 6 bases from V and 2 bases from J, with 11 bases between. CDR3 coding DNA: TGCGCCAGCAGCCTTAGCGTCCCCTACAATGAGCAGTTCTTC. Translation: CASSLSVPYNEQFF.

V usage is TRBV5-8 and J usage is TRBJ1-5; 9 bases fit TRBD1. The V gene's germline CDR1 is SGHTS and CDR2 YDEGEE. The CDR3 extends over 15 amino acids. V lost 3 bases and J lost 5; bases outside the gene matches: 6. Written as DNA, the CDR3 is TGTGCCAGCAGCTGGGCGACAGGGGGAGATCAGCCCCAGCATTTT. It is translated as CASSWATGGDQPQHF.

The V and J genes are TRBV5-1 and TRBJ2-7; TRBD1 matches 10 bases. V was clipped by 3 bases and J by 2 bases; unmatched bases: 5. From germline, CDR1 is SGHRS and CDR2 YFSETQ. CDR3 length: 15 amino acids. CDR3 in amino acids: CASSSGTGVTYEQYF. The CDR3 DNA is TGCGCCAGCAGCTCCGGGACAGGGGTGACCTACGAGCAGTACTTC.

The chain couples TRBV15 to TRBJ1-4; D is unresolved. Germline CDR1 and CDR2: LNHNV and YYDKDF (reference sequence). Trimming shortened V by 0 bases and J by 4 bases, and 12 bases separated the two germline ends. The CDR3 length is 16 residues. For the CDR3, the DNA is TGTGCCACCAGCAGAGATGCAACAGACGTTAATGAAAAACTGTTTTTT. Translated, it gives CATSRDATDVNEKLFF. Full variable domain (missing parts from reference TRBV15 and TRBJ1-4): DAMVIQNPRYQVTQFGKPVTLSCSQTLNHNVMYWYQQKSSQAPKLLFHYYDKDFNNEADTPDNFQSRRPNTSFCFLDIRSPGLGDTAMYLCATSRDATDVNEKLFFGSGTQLSVL.

The rearrangement uses TRBV18 and TRBJ1-4; 7 bases map to TRBD1. Germline lookup yields CDR1 KGHSH and CDR2 LQKENI. This CDR3 contains 15 residues. J was trimmed by 3 bases and V by 3 bases; bases with no gene match: 4. The CDR3 reads CASSPPGQPNEKLFF. The CDR3 DNA is TGTGCCAGCTCACCCCCGGGACAGCCTAATGAAAAACTGTTTTTT.

V usage is TRBV9 and J usage is TRBJ1-3, with TRBD1 matching over 10 bases. There are 15 residues in the CDR3. V dropped 3 bases and J dropped 2; count of bases not matched to a gene: 2. Germline CDR1 is SGDLS and CDR2 is YYNGEE. This CDR3 reads CASSDGTGAGNTIYF. As DNA, the CDR3 is TGTGCCAGCAGCGACGGGACAGGGGCTGGAAACACCATATATTTT.

A few counts support this clone. The chain carries TRBV6-5 and TRBJ1-2; D unresolved. V lost 2 bases to trimming and J lost 0 bases, with 4 bases between them. Germline assignment: CDR1 MNHEY and CDR2 SVGAGI. The CDR3 loop spans 13 amino acids. CDR3 in DNA: TGTGCCAGCAGTTACAGAGCTAACTATGGCTACACCTTC. This sequence encodes CASSYRANYGYTF.

The J gene is TRBJ1-3, the V gene TRBV19, with 7 bases aligning to TRBD1. The ends lost 7 bases at V and 0 bases at J; junction bases unmatched: 9. The CDR3 sequence is 16 residues long. From germline, CDR1 is LNHDA and CDR2 SQIVND (reference sequence). CDR3 bases: TGTGCCAGTAAAGGGTACAGGGGTAGCTCTGGAAACACCATATATTTT. This encodes CASKGYRGSSGNTIYF.

This clone was seen a handful of times. The chain links TRBV7-3 to TRBJ2-7; TRBD1 matches 7 bases. CDR3 length equals 16 residues. Germline CDR1 and CDR2: SGHTA and FQGTGA. V gave up 5 bases and J gave up 2 bases; unmatched junction bases: 12. The CDR3: CASSPQQGSFPYEQYF. CDR3 nucleotide sequence: TGTGCCAGCAGCCCCCAACAGGGGTCCTTCCCCTACGAGCAGTACTTC. Full variable domain (remainder filled in from reference TRBV7-3 and TRBJ2-7): GAGVSQTPSNKVTEKGKYVELRCDPISGHTALYWYRQSLGQGPEFLIYFQGTGAADDSGLPNDRFFAVRPEGSVSTLKIQRTERGDSAVYLCASSPQQGSFPYEQYFGPGTRLTVT.

This rearrangement joins TRBV5-1 to TRBJ2-1; 7 bases fit TRBD2. Germline CDR1 and CDR2: SGHRS and YFSETQ. This CDR3 is built from 15 residues. V lost 0 bases to trimming and J lost 3 bases; unmatched junction nucleotides: 3. CDR3 loop: CASSLASGNYNEQFF. The CDR3 DNA follows: TGCGCCAGCAGCTTGGCGAGCGGGAACTACAATGAGCAGTTCTTC.

Here the CDR3 reads CASSFTGVGNTIYF. In nucleotides, the CDR3 is TGTGCCAGCAGTTTCACAGGGGTTGGAAACACCATATATTTT. The V gene is TRBV2, the J gene TRBJ1-3; 7 bases agree with TRBD1. This CDR3 has 14 residues. Germline V lookup: CDR1 SNHLY, CDR2 FYNNEI. V shed 5 bases, J shed 3 bases, and the junction held 4 bases outside the gene matches.

The chain has TRBV6-5 and TRBJ1-5; TRBD1 is a possible D gene (6 bases). Trimming stripped 11 bases from V and 4 bases from J, with 15 bases between. Germline V lookup: CDR1 MNHEY, CDR2 SVGAGI. The CDR3 consists of 13 residues. CDR3 bases: TGTGCCTGCTCGGGGGGCAGGAATCAGCCCCAGCATTTT. Protein sequence: CACSGGRNQPQHF.

The chain joins TRBV28 to TRBJ1-1, with unresolved D. The CDR3 covers 14 residues. Germline V gives CDR1 MDHEN, CDR2 SYDVKM. V lost 6 bases to trimming and J lost 0 bases, with 11 bases between them. CDR3 DNA: TGTGCCAGCAGCCGGTGGCGGTTGAACACTGAAGCTTTCTTT. This translates into CASSRWRLNTEAFF.

The chain has TRBV6-5 and TRBJ2-2; either TRBD1 or TRBD2 may supply D (5 bases each). The CDR3 runs to 14 residues. The V end lost 0 bases, the J end lost 4 bases, and 6 bases lay between the germline ends. CDR1 is MNHEY, CDR2 SVGAGI, per germline. CDR3 loop: CASSYSRGTGELFF. The CDR3 nucleotides are TGTGCCAGCAGTTACTCGAGGGGCACCGGGGAGCTGTTTTTT.